Presented here are 27 T cell receptor beta chains from one specimen sequenced in a study of CD8 T cells in acute hepatitis C reinfection (dated by TCRdb to the early 2020s). Libraries were built with the immunoSEQ multiplex PCR assay. TCRdb obtained this table from immuneACCESS and retained in-frame rearrangements with V and J assigned. These tables miss some clones; where compared with another copy, unresolved V genes account for less than half of the shortfall, and the remainder is unexplained. Here the sample has 30,000 to 40,000 clones; more than 75% occur a single time. The ten largest clones add up to 0.5% of the sample. The time point label for this specimen denotes: naive CD8 control sorted from an acute-time-point sample. The specimen was naive CD8+ T cells from PBMCs. The sample's cell subset or site label, in plain terms: sorted total naive CD45RO-negative CD8+ T cells. These receptors came from a man aged 25 to 40 with chronic hepatitis C.

The chain couples TRBV27 to TRBJ2-1; possibly TRBD1 for D (6 bases). Germline assignment: CDR1 MNHEY and CDR2 SMNVEV (reference sequence). The CDR3 has 14 residues. V lost 6 bases and J 10 bases, leaving 19 bases between the germline ends. CDR3 nucleotides: TGTGCCAGCAGACCGGGACACGGCTTCGGGGAGCAGTTCTTC. Its protein product is CASRPGHGFGEQFF.

This clone has more than one count but fewer than ten. The genes are TRBV30 and TRBJ1-1; 7 bases match TRBD1. CDR1 GTSNPN and CDR2 SVGIG come from the germline V gene (reference sequence). J was trimmed by 5 bases and V by 8 bases; bases with no gene match: 11. The CDR3 runs to 13 residues. The CDR3 DNA follows: TGTGCCCGATCCTCTGACAGGGAGACTGAAGCTTTCTTT. It yields the protein CARSSDRETEAFF.

The rearrangement uses TRBV4-1 and TRBJ1-2; TRBD1 matches 7 bases. The V segment lost 2 bases and the J segment 5 bases; nucleotides outside the gene matches: 2. The CDR3 extends over 13 amino acids. Per germline, CDR1 MGHRA and CDR2 YSYEKL. The CDR3 DNA reads TGCGCCAGCAGCCAACCGACAGGGTATGGCTACACCTTC. Amino acids: CASSQPTGYGYTF.

This clone has only a few counts. J is TRBJ1-2 and V is TRBV19, with 9 bases fitting TRBD1. Unmatched junction bases numbered 16, after V lost 5 bases and J lost 6 bases. Germline V CDR1 and CDR2: LNHDA, SQIVND (reference sequence). CDR3 length: 17 amino acids. The DNA of the CDR3 is TGTGCCAGTAGTCTGGCCGGGACAGGGCTATCTTCGAATGGCTACACCTTC. Its protein product is CASSLAGTGLSSNGYTF.

The rearrangement uses TRBV5-1 and TRBJ2-2, with 8 bases aligning to TRBD2. CDR1 and CDR2 from the germline V gene are SGHRS and YFSETQ. V dropped 0 bases and J dropped 7; count of bases not matched to a gene: 5. The CDR3 covers 15 residues. The CDR3 loop is CASSLARAGGGELFF. The CDR3 DNA sequence: TGCGCCAGCAGCTTGGCGAGGGCGGGGGGCGGGGAGCTGTTTTTT.

The J gene is TRBJ1-1, the V gene TRBV7-9; D is perhaps TRBD1 (5 bases). Germline V gene lookup returns CDR1 SEHNR and CDR2 FQNEAQ (reference sequence). This CDR3 has 14 residues. V was cut by 2 bases and J by 11 bases, with 18 bases left in between. CDR3: CASSLMGLREGAFF. In DNA form, the CDR3 reads TGTGCCAGCAGCTTAATGGGCCTTCGAGAGGGGGCTTTCTTT.

The chain combines TRBV7-3 with TRBJ2-1, with a possible D match to TRBD2 (5 bases). The CDR3 covers 11 residues. Deletions cut 2 bases from V and 9 bases from J, with 5 bases between. Germline CDR1 reads SGHTA; CDR2 reads FQGTGA. CDR3 nucleotides: TGTGCCAGCAGCTTAGGAGGTGAGCAGTTCTTC. Translating it yields CASSLGGEQFF.

V and J are TRBV30 and TRBJ2-5; no clear D gene. Per the germline V gene, CDR1 is GTSNPN and CDR2 is SVGIG (reference sequence). The length of the CDR3 is 12 residues. V dropped 1 base and J dropped 5 bases, with 8 bases sitting between them. The CDR3 DNA is TGTGCCTGGAGTGCCTCAATTGAGACCCAGTACTTC. Amino acids: CAWSASIETQYF.

The V call is TRBV15, the J call TRBJ1-1; D perhaps matches TRBD1 (5 bases). The ends were cut back, 3 bases at V and 4 bases at J, with 15 bases in the middle. This CDR3 has 15 amino acids. Germline CDR1 LNHNV, CDR2 YYDKDF (reference sequence). The CDR3 protein is CATSSPVGGLTEAFF. The CDR3 nucleotides are TGTGCCACCAGCAGTCCGGTTGGGGGACTCACTGAAGCTTTCTTT.

DNA for the CDR3: TGTGCCAGCTCACCACGCAAGGTAGATAAGAACTATGGCTACACCTTC. Translation: CASSPRKVDKNYGYTF. This chain uses TRBV18 with TRBJ1-2; D is undetermined. The CDR3 is 16 amino acids. With 1 base removed from V and 2 bases from J, the gap between germline ends came to 14 bases. Germline values: CDR1 KGHSH, CDR2 LQKENI.

CDR3: CASTPLIGLLPILTLNSPLHF. CDR3 nucleotide sequence: TGTGCCAGCACCCCTTTAATTGGACTTTTGCCTATACTTACCCTCAATTCACCCCTCCACTTT. J is TRBJ1-6 and V is TRBV27; D is unclear. Germline CDR1 and CDR2: MNHEY and SMNVEV (reference sequence). The CDR3 covers 21 residues. Trimming shortened V by 7 bases and J by 7 bases, and 35 bases separated the two germline ends.

V gene TRBV7-9 combines with J gene TRBJ2-7, with D possibly TRBD1 on 7 matching bases. V gave up 2 bases and J gave up 4 bases, with 9 bases separating them. The CDR3 is 13 residues long. Germline lookup yields CDR1 SEHNR and CDR2 FQNEAQ (reference sequence). As DNA, the CDR3 is TGTGCCAGCAGCTTACAGGGGGGATACGAGCAGTACTTC. Its protein product is CASSLQGGYEQYF.

This chain links TRBV9 with TRBJ2-3; 9 nucleotides match TRBD1. J lost 4 bases, V lost 3 bases, and 9 bases had no gene match. The CDR3 is made up of 16 amino acids. Per the germline V gene, CDR1 is SGDLS and CDR2 is YYNGEE. The CDR3 bases are TGTGCCAGCAGCGCACCCGGACAGGGGAATTCAGATACGCAGTATTTT. Protein sequence: CASSAPGQGNSDTQYF.

The V gene is TRBV5-4, the J gene TRBJ2-2; no reliable D call. This CDR3 comprises 12 residues. From germline, CDR1 is SGHNT and CDR2 YYREEE (reference sequence). Between the trimmed V and J ends, which lost 2 bases and 6 bases, there was a span of 5 bases. The CDR3 region is CASSFSPGELFF. CDR3 sequence (DNA): TGTGCCAGCAGCTTTAGTCCCGGGGAGCTGTTTTTT.

This rearrangement joins TRBV29-1 to TRBJ1-1, with 11 bases fitting TRBD1. The germline V gene encodes CDR1 SQVTM and CDR2 ANQGSEA. This CDR3 spans 15 amino acids. J gave up 6 bases and V 0 bases, and 6 bases lay outside the gene matches. CDR3 in amino acids: CSVEDRGQGVPEAFF. CDR3 nucleotides: TGCAGCGTTGAAGATCGGGGACAGGGGGTCCCTGAAGCTTTCTTT.

The chain uses TRBV5-1 and TRBJ2-7; a weak D match, TRBD2 (5 bases). This CDR3 contains 13 residues. Germline V lookup: CDR1 SGHRS, CDR2 YFSETQ. The ends were cut back, 0 bases at V and 4 bases at J, with 8 bases in the middle. The CDR3 here is CASSLGRDYEQYF. DNA of the CDR3: TGCGCCAGCAGCTTGGGACGGGATTACGAGCAGTACTTC.

Worth noting for this clone: The same CDR3 is also encoded by other DNA sequences in this sample. The CDR3 nucleotides read TGTGCCAGCAGTTATGGAGAAAACACCGGGGAGCTGTTTTTT. Translated, it gives CASSYGENTGELFF. The V and J genes are TRBV6-5 and TRBJ2-2, with no clear D. CDR3 length equals 14 residues. V was shortened by 3 bases and J by 2 bases, with 7 bases between the two germline ends. Germline V gives CDR1 MNHEY, CDR2 SVGAGI.

V usage is TRBV15 and J usage is TRBJ1-4; D gene unclear. V lost 4 bases, J lost 3 bases, and 12 bases lay in between. CDR1 is LNHNV, CDR2 YYDKDF, per germline (reference sequence). The CDR3 covers 15 residues. CDR3 DNA: TGTGCCACCAGCATGAGGACCGTTTCTAATGAAAAACTGTTTTTT. Translating it yields CATSMRTVSNEKLFF.

The V gene is TRBV4-2, the J gene TRBJ2-5, with a tentative D call TRBD2 (5 bases). V gave up 0 bases and J gave up 5 bases, with 19 bases separating them. CDR1 and CDR2 from the germline V gene are LGHNA and YNFKEQ. The CDR3 spans 17 residues. The CDR3 sequence: CASSQDLVVRAWETQYF. The CDR3 DNA sequence: TGTGCCAGCAGCCAAGATTTGGTAGTGCGGGCTTGGGAGACCCAGTACTTC.

The V and J genes are TRBV27 and TRBJ1-1; the D gene is possibly TRBD1 (5 bases). CDR3 length equals 15 residues. From germline, CDR1 is MNHEY and CDR2 SMNVEV (reference sequence). V gave up 5 bases and J gave up 0 bases, with 13 bases separating them. The chain's CDR3 is CASSVGWGVNTEAFF. In DNA form, the CDR3 reads TGTGCCAGCAGTGTAGGGTGGGGGGTGAACACTGAAGCTTTCTTT.

CDR3 sequence reads: CASSLTPDEKLFF. The DNA for the CDR3 is TGTGCCAGCAGCTTAACGCCGGATGAAAAACTGTTTTTT. The chain combines TRBV7-9 with TRBJ1-4; the D is unclear. Trimming removed 2 bases at V and 6 bases at J, with 7 bases between. Per germline, CDR1 SEHNR and CDR2 FQNEAQ (reference sequence). The CDR3 covers 13 residues.

This chain links TRBV19 with TRBJ2-1; D is tentatively TRBD1 or TRBD2 (6 bases each). The CDR3 loop spans 12 amino acids. Trimming cost V 10 bases and J 9 bases, with 16 bases left between them. Germline V gives CDR1 LNHDA, CDR2 SQIVND (reference sequence). CDR3 sequence (DNA): TGTGCCACCACGGGGGCTGGGGTTGAGCAGTTCTTC. This codes for CATTGAGVEQFF.

The genes are TRBV4-3 and TRBJ1-1, with D perhaps matching TRBD1 (6 bases). The germline gives CDR1 LGHNA, CDR2 YSLEER. V gave up 7 bases and J gave up 2 bases, with 14 bases separating them. The CDR3 extends over 14 amino acids. The CDR3 DNA reads as TGCGCCAGCAAGCCGGACAGTAGTAACACTGAAGCTTTCTTT. Translating gives CASKPDSSNTEAFF.

The CDR3 region is CASSLNRGQAFF. CDR3 nucleotide sequence: TGTGCCAGCAGTCTTAACAGAGGACAAGCTTTCTTT. This chain links TRBV27 with TRBJ1-1; D gene unclear. CDR1 is MNHEY and CDR2 is SMNVEV in the germline V gene (reference sequence). V was shortened by 5 bases and J by 9 bases, with 13 bases between the two germline ends. This CDR3 has 12 residues.

This chain links TRBV11-3 with TRBJ1-6; D not certain. Between the trimmed V and J ends, which lost 1 base and 0 bases, there was a span of 19 bases. The germline CDR1 and CDR2 sequences are SGHNT and YENEEA. This CDR3 comprises 20 residues. The CDR3 reads CASSLGFRDRVGSYNSPLHF. In DNA, the CDR3 is TGTGCCAGCAGCTTAGGCTTTCGGGATCGGGTTGGCTCCTATAATTCACCCCTCCACTTT.

This chain links TRBV11-2 with TRBJ2-5; 7 bases map to TRBD2. Looked up from germline, CDR1 is SGHAT and CDR2 is FQNNGV. Trimming took 0 bases from V and 11 from J; bases not matched to a gene: 12. The CDR3 has 15 amino acids. The CDR3 DNA sequence: TGTGCCAGCAGCTTAGAAGTCCGGGGGTGGGGGGGGCAGTACTTC. Protein sequence: CASSLEVRGWGGQYF.

This clone was found once. This chain's CDR3 is CASSETTGFPYTEAFF. The CDR3 nucleotides are TGTGCCAGCAGTGAGACGACAGGGTTTCCGTATACTGAAGCTTTCTTT. V and J are TRBV2 and TRBJ1-1; 7 bases are shared with TRBD1. V shed 3 bases, J shed 5 bases, and the junction held 12 bases outside the gene matches. Germline V gene sequence: CDR1 SNHLY, CDR2 FYNNEI. The CDR3 covers 16 residues.